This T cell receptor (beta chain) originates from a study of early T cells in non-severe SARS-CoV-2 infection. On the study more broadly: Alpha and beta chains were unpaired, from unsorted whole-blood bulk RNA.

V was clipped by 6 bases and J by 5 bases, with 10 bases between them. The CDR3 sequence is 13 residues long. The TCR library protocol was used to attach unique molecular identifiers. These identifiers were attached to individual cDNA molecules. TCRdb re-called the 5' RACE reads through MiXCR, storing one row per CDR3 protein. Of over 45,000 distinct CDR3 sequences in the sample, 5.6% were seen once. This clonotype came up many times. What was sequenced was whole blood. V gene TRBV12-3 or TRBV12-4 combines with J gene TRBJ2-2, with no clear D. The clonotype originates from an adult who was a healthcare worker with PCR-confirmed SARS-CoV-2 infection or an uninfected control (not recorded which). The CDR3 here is CASSLQETGELFF. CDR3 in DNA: TGTGCCAGCAGCCTCCAGGAGACCGGGGAGCTGTTTTTT.